What follows are 12 T cell receptor beta chains derived from one specimen sequenced in a study of blood T cell repertoires in COVID-19 (dated by TCRdb to about 2020). Receptor amplification or capture employed the immunoSEQ multiplex PCR assay. TCRdb's version of the immuneACCESS table is confined to in-frame rearrangements and falls short of the full clone set. An unresolved V gene accounts for under half of the shortfall where checked; the remainder is of unknown origin. This sample lists roughly 500,000 clones; approximately 89% were detected once. Of the sample, over 0.7% falls within the top ten clones. The source material was peripheral blood. Every receptor here comes from a man aged 18 to 30 with COVID-19, enrolled during active disease.

The V gene is TRBV6-1, the J gene TRBJ2-5; 8 bases map to TRBD1. The germline gives CDR1 MNHNS, CDR2 SASEGT. This CDR3 is built from 17 residues. V trimming: 2 bases; J trimming: 4 bases; junction bases outside the gene matches: 12. CDR3 sequence (DNA): TGTGCCAGCAGTGAATCCCTCGGGCAGGGGGCCGGAGAGACCCAGTACTTC. Protein: CASSESLGQGAGETQYF.

The V call is TRBV5-3, the J call TRBJ2-5; 11 positions agree with TRBD1. Being an ORF, TRBV5-3 has a function that is uncertain. The J segment lost 5 bases and the V segment lost 2 bases, leaving 5 bases of the junction unmatched. This CDR3 region has 15 residues. This chain's CDR3 is CARSFGQGAGETQYF. As DNA, the CDR3 is TGTGCCAGAAGCTTTGGACAGGGGGCCGGGGAGACCCAGTACTTC.

V usage is TRBV5-4 and J usage is TRBJ1-1, with D unclear. CDR1 and CDR2 from the germline V gene are SGHNT and YYREEE (reference sequence). Trimming took off 5 bases at V and 1 base at J, with 24 bases between the two ends. CDR3 length equals 18 residues. The DNA of the CDR3 is TGTGCCAGCAGTCACGATTTCATCGGAGGCCCGCGGAACACTGAAGCTTTCTTT. Translation gives CASSHDFIGGPRNTEAFF.

As for this clone: The same CDR3 arises from other DNA sequences in this sample as well. V and J are TRBV7-3 and TRBJ2-5; perhaps TRBD2 as D (6 bases). The V end lost 3 bases, the J end lost 3 bases, and 8 bases lay between the germline ends. Per germline, CDR1 SGHTA and CDR2 FQGTGA. This CDR3 region has 13 residues. The CDR3, as DNA: TGTGCCAGCAGCTTCGGGAGAGAAGAGACCCAGTACTTC. Its translation is CASSFGREETQYF.

This clone has just a few counts. This chain connects TRBV4-1 to TRBJ2-7; 7 nucleotides line up with TRBD1. Germline CDR1 and CDR2: MGHRA and YSYEKL. Trimming took 0 bases from V and 2 from J; bases not matched to a gene: 4. This CDR3 has 15 residues. The CDR3 DNA is TGCGCCAGCAGCCAAGAGGATGGGACAGCCTACGAGCAGTACTTC. As protein: CASSQEDGTAYEQYF.

The rearrangement uses TRBV7-2 and TRBJ2-1, with unresolved D. Germline lookup yields CDR1 SGHTA and CDR2 FQGNSA. The V gene lost 5 bases and the J gene lost 1 base, with 9 bases spanning the gap. CDR3 length equals 14 residues. The CDR3 region has the DNA TGTGCCAGCAGCCACGGAGCGTCCTACAATGAGCAGTTCTTC. Encoded protein: CASSHGASYNEQFF.

As for this clone: Other nucleotide sequences from this sample produce the same CDR3. The chain uses TRBV5-1 and TRBJ2-5; the match to TRBD2 covers 13 bases. Trimming cost V 3 bases and J 4 bases; bases outside gene matches: 6. The CDR3 loop spans 16 amino acids. Looked up from germline, CDR1 is SGHRS and CDR2 is YFSETQ. The DNA for the CDR3 is TGCGCCAGCAGCTGGGGACTAGCGGGGTCGAGAGAGACCCAGTACTTC. Encoded protein: CASSWGLAGSRETQYF.

V is TRBV7-2 and J is TRBJ2-1; D is undetermined. The CDR3 loop spans 13 amino acids. V lost 3 bases to trimming and J lost 3 bases, with 6 bases between them. The germline gives CDR1 SGHTA, CDR2 FQGNSA. The DNA of the CDR3 is TGTGCCAGCAGCTTGCTAAACTACAATGAGCAGTTCTTC. Translation gives CASSLLNYNEQFF.

This chain connects TRBV10-3 to TRBJ1-1, with D tentatively TRBD1 (6 bases). The germline V gene encodes CDR1 ENHRY and CDR2 SYGVKD. The CDR3 covers 15 residues. V shed 3 bases and J shed 1 base, with 12 bases lying between them. This CDR3 is CAISEMGAGNTEAFF. CDR3 in DNA: TGTGCCATCAGTGAAATGGGGGCGGGGAACACTGAAGCTTTCTTT.

The chain is built from TRBV2 and TRBJ1-5; the D gene is possibly TRBD1 (5 bases). Germline loops: CDR1 SNHLY, CDR2 FYNNEI. The CDR3 totals 15 residues. The V and J ends lost 5 bases and 2 bases respectively, with 13 bases between them. The CDR3 nucleotides are TGTGCCAGCAGTCGGGGGTTCAGGGGCAATCAGCCCCAGCATTTT. Encoded protein: CASSRGFRGNQPQHF.

The chain is built from TRBV6-5 and TRBJ2-2; D is possibly TRBD2 (6 bases). The CDR3 length is 13 residues. Looked up from germline, CDR1 is MNHEY and CDR2 is SVGAGI. V lost 6 bases, J lost 5 bases, and 10 bases lay in between. The CDR3 DNA is TGTGCCAGCAGCCAAGCGGGTACCGGGGAGCTGTTTTTT. Translating it yields CASSQAGTGELFF.

The V call is TRBV19, the J call TRBJ2-7; the D is unclear. The ends were cut back, 0 bases at V and 4 bases at J, with 10 bases in the middle. The germline CDR1 and CDR2 sequences are LNHDA and SQIVND (reference sequence). This CDR3 contains 14 residues. This CDR3 is CASSIDHGVYEQYF. The DNA of the CDR3 is TGTGCCAGTAGTATAGATCACGGAGTTTACGAGCAGTACTTC.